These 17 T cell receptor beta chains came from one sample sequenced in a study of CD8 T cell repertoires and HIV-1 epitope variants. TCRdb keeps only in-frame clones here, not all; method: immunoSEQ multiplex PCR. The sample consists of 4,000 to 5,000 clones, about 71% of them appearing once. Antigens of these TCRs are unknown. Sequenced material: cultured CD8+ T cells derived from PBMCs. The source is a male donor with HIV.

This clone was detected once. The rearrangement joins TRBV30 to TRBJ1-1; D perhaps matches TRBD1 (5 bases). The CDR3 has 14 residues. Trimming removed 4 bases at V and 6 bases at J, with 18 bases between. Per the germline V gene, CDR1 is GTSNPN and CDR2 is SVGIG (reference sequence). CDR3 nucleotide sequence: TGTGCCTGGATGGACAAACTGGGTAAGGCTGAAGCTTTCTTT. Protein sequence: CAWMDKLGKAEAFF.

This chain links TRBV6-5 with TRBJ2-1; D unclear. Trimming removed 2 bases from V and 0 bases from J, with 2 bases in between. Germline V gene data show CDR1 as MNHEY and CDR2 as SVGAGI. The CDR3 contains 13 residues. The CDR3 sequence: CASSYDSYNEQFF. The CDR3, as DNA: TGTGCCAGCAGTTACGACTCCTACAATGAGCAGTTCTTC.

The gene calls are TRBV7-9 and TRBJ1-4; the D gene is possibly TRBD1 (5 bases). Trimming took off 0 bases at V and 6 bases at J, with 11 bases between the two ends. From germline, CDR1 is SEHNR and CDR2 FQNEAQ (reference sequence). CDR3 length: 15 amino acids. This chain's CDR3 is CASSLAGDVHEKLFF. The CDR3 nucleotides are TGTGCCAGCAGCTTAGCGGGGGATGTTCATGAAAAACTGTTTTTT.

The V and J genes are TRBV10-1 and TRBJ2-7; TRBD1 matches at 7 bases. The CDR3 is made up of 14 amino acids. Germline assignment: CDR1 WNHNN and CDR2 SYGVQD (reference sequence). With V trimmed by 5 bases and J by 0 bases, 4 bases remained unmatched. CDR3 in DNA: TGCGCCAGCAGTCATCGGGACAGCTCCTACGAGCAGTACTTC. Its translation: CASSHRDSSYEQYF.

This chain connects TRBV4-3 to TRBJ2-1; TRBD2 matches at 12 bases. This CDR3 is 21 amino acids long. Per germline, CDR1 LGHNA and CDR2 YSLEER. Trimming cost V 0 bases and J 1 base; bases outside gene matches: 13. In DNA form, the CDR3 reads TGCGCCAGCAGCCAAGATAGGGCTAGCGGGGGGGGGTCAAGGTCCTACAATGAGCAGTTCTTC. Translated, it gives CASSQDRASGGGSRSYNEQFF.

The chain links TRBV6-1 to TRBJ2-1, with TRBD1 matching 9 bases. Germline CDR1 MNHNS, CDR2 SASEGT. V lost 2 bases and J lost 9; bases outside the gene matches: 8. CDR3 length: 15 amino acids. Here the CDR3 reads CASSERRDRVGEQFF. DNA for the CDR3: TGTGCCAGCAGTGAAAGGAGGGACAGGGTTGGTGAGCAGTTCTTC.

V usage is TRBV6-5 and J usage is TRBJ2-2; possibly TRBD2 for D (6 bases). The CDR3 extends over 13 amino acids. The germline V gene encodes CDR1 MNHEY and CDR2 SVGAGI. The V end lost 10 bases, the J end lost 5 bases, and 14 bases lay between the germline ends. CDR3 residues: CATSAGRTGELFF. The CDR3 DNA follows: TGTGCCACCTCCGCGGGACGGACCGGGGAGCTGTTTTTT.

The V and J genes are TRBV7-9 and TRBJ2-5, with D maybe TRBD1 (5 bases). Trimming took 4 bases from V and 3 from J, leaving 12 bases between them. The CDR3 has 14 residues. In germline, CDR1 is SEHNR, CDR2 FQNEAQ (reference sequence). CDR3 bases: TGTGCCAGCAGCTCGTCGACAGAAAAAGAGACCCAGTACTTC. Translation: CASSSSTEKETQYF.

The V gene is TRBV6-5, the J gene TRBJ2-1; 10 nucleotides agree with TRBD2. The CDR3 loop spans 16 amino acids. Per the germline V gene, CDR1 is MNHEY and CDR2 is SVGAGI. J was trimmed by 6 bases and V by 0 bases; bases with no gene match: 5. The CDR3 loop reads CASSYSPSGGRNEQFF. The CDR3 bases are TGTGCCAGCAGTTACTCGCCTAGCGGGGGACGCAATGAGCAGTTCTTC.

This clone appeared once. The chain recombines TRBV6-6 with TRBJ2-1, with 8 bases identical to TRBD2. Germline values: CDR1 MNHNY, CDR2 SVGAGI (reference sequence). The length of the CDR3 is 14 residues. Trimming removed 6 bases from V and 10 bases from J; junction bases left unmatched: 11. CDR3 coding DNA: TGTGCCAGCAGCTCCCTCGGGGGGGCTGAAGAGCAGTTCTTC. Its translation: CASSSLGGAEEQFF.

This clone was picked up one time. This chain links TRBV27 with TRBJ2-1; either TRBD1 or TRBD2 may supply D (5 bases each). The CDR3 length is 14 residues. Germline CDR1 is MNHEY and CDR2 is SMNVEV (reference sequence). The V and J ends lost 2 bases and 8 bases respectively, with 13 bases between them. In DNA form, the CDR3 reads TGTGCCAGCAGTTTACTAGGGCAGGGAGATGAGCAGTTCTTC. Amino acids: CASSLLGQGDEQFF.

This clone was observed once. The chain carries TRBV11-1 and TRBJ2-7; 13 nucleotides align to TRBD2. Trimming cost V 6 bases and J 6 bases; bases outside gene matches: 17. CDR3 length equals 18 residues. The germline gives CDR1 SGHAT, CDR2 FQDESV (reference sequence). The CDR3 loop is CASSLTSTSGGPSGEQYF. CDR3 sequence (DNA): TGTGCCAGCAGTCTCACATCGACTAGCGGGGGGCCTTCTGGCGAGCAGTACTTC.

The genes are TRBV19 and TRBJ2-1; the D is unclear. The CDR3 covers 13 residues. The germline gives CDR1 LNHDA, CDR2 SQIVND (reference sequence). Trimming removed 4 bases at V and 10 bases at J, with 14 bases between. Here the CDR3 reads CASSTQTIVEQFF. The CDR3 nucleotides read TGTGCCAGTAGTACTCAGACCATAGTAGAGCAGTTCTTC.

The chain links TRBV2 to TRBJ2-5; D might be TRBD2 (5 bases). This CDR3 region has 14 residues. Germline values: CDR1 SNHLY, CDR2 FYNNEI. V dropped 4 bases and J dropped 5 bases, with 14 bases sitting between them. The CDR3 nucleotides are TGTGCCAGCAGTGCCAGAGGGCTAAGGGAGACCCAGTACTTC. Protein: CASSARGLRETQYF.

The CDR3 here is CASNFPGGTDPRSGNTIYF. The DNA for the CDR3 is TGTGCCAGCAACTTTCCGGGGGGAACCGACCCTCGTTCTGGAAACACCATATATTTT. The J gene is TRBJ1-3, the V gene TRBV7-9; tentatively, D is TRBD1 (5 bases). Deletions cut 7 bases from V and 1 base from J, with 26 bases between. The germline V gene has CDR1 SEHNR and CDR2 FQNEAQ (reference sequence). The CDR3 length is 19 residues.

This clone appeared a single time. The chain employs TRBV28 and TRBJ2-5; 7 positions match TRBD2. The CDR3 is 16 residues long. Germline V gene sequence: CDR1 MDHEN, CDR2 SYDVKM. The V gene end was trimmed by 6 bases and the J gene end by 1 base; junction bases not matched to a gene: 11. CDR3 nucleotide sequence: TGTGCCAGCAGCCATCCTTTGGCGGGAGTCCAAGAGACCCAGTACTTC. Its translation: CASSHPLAGVQETQYF.

This chain uses TRBV19 with TRBJ2-3, with 10 bases matching TRBD2. From germline, CDR1 is LNHDA and CDR2 SQIVND (reference sequence). The CDR3 consists of 15 residues. The junction had 6 bases not matched to a gene; V was cut back by 8 bases and J by 1 base. The CDR3 sequence is CASSPLAGGTDTQYF. The CDR3 DNA sequence: TGTGCCAGTTCTCCCCTAGCGGGGGGCACAGATACGCAGTATTTT.